Described below is a single TCR beta chain sequence and its context. Antigen unknown. The trim removed 6 bases at V and 11 bases at J, leaving 6 bases unmatched. The CDR3 covers 11 residues. The germline gives CDR1 WSHSY, CDR2 SAAADI. Sampled while nominally healthy, donors likely had unrecorded immune exposures. The sample originates from a study of cytomegalovirus exposure and HLA in healthy donors. Study-wide results and caveats: An assumption of roughly uniform sequencing depth across donors underlay the presence/absence analyses. Within a later analysis, the majority of CMV-associated TCR beta chains appeared HLA-restricted. 164 TCR beta chains were listed as cytomegalovirus-associated.

PCR employed 60 Vbeta and 13 Jbeta primers. Some clones are missing from TCRdb's copy, which holds only in-frame ones; the method was immunoSEQ multiplex PCR. The sample includes some 190,000 clones, 60% to 80% of them seen just once. The chain employs TRBV10-2 and TRBJ2-5; 7 bases line up with TRBD2. This sequence was found in a woman aged 30 to 39 in good health and CMV-seropositive. Sequencing was carried out using PBMCs. The CDR3 coding sequence is TGCGCCAGCAGCGGACTAGTAGAGCAGTACTTC. It encodes CASSGLVEQYF.